This TCR beta chain was recorded in a study of spatial heterogeneity in lung cancer. About the research overall: Counts of TCR transcripts in tumor regions correlated strongly with a matched bulk RNA-seq T cell module score. Overall study findings and caveats: It was found that expanded intratumoral alpha and beta TCR counts tracked tumor mutation counts.

With respect to this clonotype: Its antigen is not known.

Time point given: sample taken at primary tumor resection. Extraction of whole RNA from tumor, nontumor lung or frozen PBMC preceded unsorted sequencing. TCRdb re-derived calls from the 5' RACE reads in MiXCR, one entry per CDR3 protein. Of about 10,000 distinct CDR3 sequences listed, about 50% are singletons. CDR3 length equals 14 residues. Germline-derived CDR1 and CDR2 are SGHTA and FQGTGA. With 4 bases removed from V and 0 bases from J, the gap between germline ends came to 7 bases. The clonotype comes from a female donor with early-stage non-small cell lung cancer. This rearrangement joins TRBV7-3 to TRBJ1-5; no clear D gene. The specimen comprised lung tumor tissue, sampled at surgery. As DNA, the CDR3 is TGTGCCAGCAGCTCGACCTATAGCAATCAGCCCCAGCATTTT. It yields the protein CASSSTYSNQPQHF.